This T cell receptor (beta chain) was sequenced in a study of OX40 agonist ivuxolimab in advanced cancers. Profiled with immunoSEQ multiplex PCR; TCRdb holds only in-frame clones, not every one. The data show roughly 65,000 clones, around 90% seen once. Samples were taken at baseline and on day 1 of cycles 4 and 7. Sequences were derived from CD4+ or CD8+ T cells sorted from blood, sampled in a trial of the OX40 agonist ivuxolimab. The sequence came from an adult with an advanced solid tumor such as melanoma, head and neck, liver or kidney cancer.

The DNA of the CDR3 is TGTGCCAGCAGTTCCCTACGGGGACAAACCGAGCAGTACTTC. This gives the protein CASSSLRGQTEQYF. This rearrangement joins TRBV6-5 to TRBJ2-7; a possible D gene is TRBD1 (6 bases). The CDR3 totals 14 residues. Looked up from germline, CDR1 is MNHEY and CDR2 is SVGAGI. Trimming left V 4 bases short and J 6 bases short, with 16 bases between.